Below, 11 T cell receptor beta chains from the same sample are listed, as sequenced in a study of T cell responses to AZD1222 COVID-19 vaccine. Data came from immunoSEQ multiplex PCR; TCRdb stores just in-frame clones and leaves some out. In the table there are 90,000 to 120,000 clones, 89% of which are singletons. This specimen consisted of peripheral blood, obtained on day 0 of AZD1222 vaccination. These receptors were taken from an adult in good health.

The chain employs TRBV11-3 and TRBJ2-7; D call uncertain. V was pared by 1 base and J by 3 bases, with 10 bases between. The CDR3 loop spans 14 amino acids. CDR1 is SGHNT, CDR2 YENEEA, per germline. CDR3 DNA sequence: TGTGCCAGCAGCTTAGGAGGCAGTAACTACGAGCAGTACTTC. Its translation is CASSLGGSNYEQYF.

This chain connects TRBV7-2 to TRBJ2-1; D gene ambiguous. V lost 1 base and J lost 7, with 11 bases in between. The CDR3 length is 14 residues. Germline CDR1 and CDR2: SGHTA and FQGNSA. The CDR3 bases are TGTGCCAGCAGCTTAGATGCGGAAATGAATGAGCAGTTCTTC. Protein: CASSLDAEMNEQFF.

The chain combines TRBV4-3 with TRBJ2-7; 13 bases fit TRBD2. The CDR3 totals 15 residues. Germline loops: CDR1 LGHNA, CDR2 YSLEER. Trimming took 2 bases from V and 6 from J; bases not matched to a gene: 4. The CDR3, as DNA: TGCGCCAGCAGCCAATCCGGGACTAGCGGGATCGAGCAGTACTTC. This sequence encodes CASSQSGTSGIEQYF.

The chain's CDR3 is CSVETGASGANVLTF. As DNA, the CDR3 is TGCAGCGTTGAAACAGGGGCTTCTGGGGCCAACGTCCTGACTTTC. This rearrangement joins TRBV29-1 to TRBJ2-6; 7 nucleotides match TRBD1. This CDR3 is built from 15 residues. CDR1 is SQVTM and CDR2 is ANQGSEA in the germline V gene. Trimming removed 2 bases from V and 1 base from J; junction bases left unmatched: 2.

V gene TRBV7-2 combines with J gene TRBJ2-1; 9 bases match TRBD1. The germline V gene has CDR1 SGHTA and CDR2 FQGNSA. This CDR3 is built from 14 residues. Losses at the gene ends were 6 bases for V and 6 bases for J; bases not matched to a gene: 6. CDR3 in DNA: TGTGCCAGCAGTGACAGGGGGATAAGCAATGAGCAGTTCTTC. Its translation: CASSDRGISNEQFF.

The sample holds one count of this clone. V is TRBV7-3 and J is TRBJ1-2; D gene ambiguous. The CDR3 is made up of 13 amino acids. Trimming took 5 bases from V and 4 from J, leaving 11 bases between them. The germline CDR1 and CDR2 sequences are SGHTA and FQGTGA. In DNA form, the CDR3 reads TGTGCCAGCAGCAAGGCCGCGGGCTATGGCTACACCTTC. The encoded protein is CASSKAAGYGYTF.

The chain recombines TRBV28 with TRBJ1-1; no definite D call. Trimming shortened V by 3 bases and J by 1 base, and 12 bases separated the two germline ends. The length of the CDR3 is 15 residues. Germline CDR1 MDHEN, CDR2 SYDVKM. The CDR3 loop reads CASSFAGFGNTEAFF. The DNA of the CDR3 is TGTGCCAGCAGTTTTGCGGGATTTGGGAACACTGAAGCTTTCTTT.

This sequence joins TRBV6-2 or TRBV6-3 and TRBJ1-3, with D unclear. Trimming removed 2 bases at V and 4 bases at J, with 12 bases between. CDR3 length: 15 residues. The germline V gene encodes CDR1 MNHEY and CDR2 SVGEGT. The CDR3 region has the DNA TGTGCCAGCAGTTACGACCGAGGAGGAGGAAACACCATATATTTT. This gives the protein CASSYDRGGGNTIYF.

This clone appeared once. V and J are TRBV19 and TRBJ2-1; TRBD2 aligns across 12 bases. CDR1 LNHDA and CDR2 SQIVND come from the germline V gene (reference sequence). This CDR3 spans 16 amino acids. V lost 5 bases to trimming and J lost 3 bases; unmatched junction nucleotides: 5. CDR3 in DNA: TGTGCCAGTAGTGCCGGGACTAGCGGGTACTACAATGAGCAGTTCTTC. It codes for CASSAGTSGYYNEQFF.

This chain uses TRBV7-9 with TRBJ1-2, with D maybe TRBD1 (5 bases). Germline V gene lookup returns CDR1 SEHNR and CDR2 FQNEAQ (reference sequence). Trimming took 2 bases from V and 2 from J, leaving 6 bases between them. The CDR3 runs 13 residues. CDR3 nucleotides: TGTGCCAGCAGCTTACCAGGGAACTATGGCTACACCTTC. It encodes CASSLPGNYGYTF.

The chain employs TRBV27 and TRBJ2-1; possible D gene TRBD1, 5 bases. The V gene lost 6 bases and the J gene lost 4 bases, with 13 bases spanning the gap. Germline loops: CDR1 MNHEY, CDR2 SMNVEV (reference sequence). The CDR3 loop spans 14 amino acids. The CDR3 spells CASRENGAYNEQFF. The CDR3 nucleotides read TGTGCCAGCAGGGAGAATGGGGCTTACAATGAGCAGTTCTTC.